This T cell receptor beta chain was sequenced for a study of blood T cell repertoires in COVID-19. Across the study: The origin of the acute and convalescent COVID-19 samples was the United States, Italy and Spain. T cells, B-cell-depleted T cells, or PBMCs provided the cDNA or gDNA that served as material.

Only in-frame clones appear in the TCRdb table, and some are missing; sequencing was by immunoSEQ multiplex PCR. Seen here are roughly 86,000 clones, roughly 80% observed once, and the top ten hold around 6.5%. This sequence originates from a man between 60 and 70 years old with acute or convalescent COVID-19. What was sequenced was peripheral blood.

CDR3 sequence (DNA): TGTGCCAGCAGCCCGGACAGGAGCTACGAGCAGTACTTC. This sequence encodes CASSPDRSYEQYF. J is TRBJ2-7 and V is TRBV11-2, with TRBD1 matching 7 bases. The CDR3 runs to 13 residues. CDR1 SGHAT and CDR2 FQNNGV come from the germline V gene. J gave up 3 bases and V 5 bases, and 4 bases lay outside the gene matches.